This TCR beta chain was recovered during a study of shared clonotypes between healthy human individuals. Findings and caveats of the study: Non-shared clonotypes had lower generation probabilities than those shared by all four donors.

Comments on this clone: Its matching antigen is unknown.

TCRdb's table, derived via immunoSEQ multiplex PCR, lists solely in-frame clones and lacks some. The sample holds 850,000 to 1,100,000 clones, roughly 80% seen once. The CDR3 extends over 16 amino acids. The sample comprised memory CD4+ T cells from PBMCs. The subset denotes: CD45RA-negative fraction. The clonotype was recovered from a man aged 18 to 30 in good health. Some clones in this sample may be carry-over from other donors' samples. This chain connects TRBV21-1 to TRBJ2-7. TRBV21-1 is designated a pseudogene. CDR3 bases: TGTGCCAGCAGCAAAGCGAGTAAAACTCGTAGGGACGAGCAGTACTTC. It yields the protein CASSKASKTRRDEQYF.